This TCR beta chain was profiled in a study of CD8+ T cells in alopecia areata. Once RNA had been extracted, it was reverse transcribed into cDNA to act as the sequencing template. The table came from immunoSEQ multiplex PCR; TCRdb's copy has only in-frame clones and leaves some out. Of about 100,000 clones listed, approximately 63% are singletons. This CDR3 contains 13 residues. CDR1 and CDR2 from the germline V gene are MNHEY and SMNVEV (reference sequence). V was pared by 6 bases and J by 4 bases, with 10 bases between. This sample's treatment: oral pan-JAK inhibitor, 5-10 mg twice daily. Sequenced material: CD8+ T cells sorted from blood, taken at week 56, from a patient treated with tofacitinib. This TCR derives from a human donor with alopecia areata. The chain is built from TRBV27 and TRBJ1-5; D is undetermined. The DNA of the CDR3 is TGTGCCAGCAGACCGGACGGAAATCAGCCCCAGCATTTT. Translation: CASRPDGNQPQHF.